This T cell receptor (beta chain) was recovered during a study of CD8+CD57+ T cells in acquired aplastic anemia. The CDR3 extends over 14 amino acids. Germline V gene data show CDR1 as LGHNA and CDR2 as YNFKEQ. V lost 1 base and J lost 5; bases outside the gene matches: 5. Findings and limits, study-wide: Twenty-nine was the count of CD8+ CDR3 sequences that patients shared with controls. Controls and patients did not differ significantly in CD8+ Simpson's diversity.

Sequencing was done on patients that had shown CD8+CD57+ cell expansion by flow cytometry. Therapy had not been given to patients before blood sampling. Turning to this clonotype: Its specificity is not known. The CDR3 does not close with the conserved phenylalanine or tryptophan, likely indicating a read error.

The template for TCR beta VDJ and CDR3 sequence profiling was genomic DNA. TCRdb redid the calling of the reads with MiXCR, one entry per CDR3 protein. The sample lists hundreds of thousands of distinct CDR3 sequences; more than 40% were seen once. This clonotype was sampled from a human donor with aplastic anemia. The chain combines TRBV4-2 with TRBJ2-7; 7 bases are shared with TRBD2. Source material: sorted CD4+, CD8+, or CD8+CD57+ T cells (not recorded which) from PBMCs. The CDR3 DNA sequence: TGTGCCAGCAGCCAAGTGGGGGGGTTAGACGAGCAGTACCTC. It yields the protein CASSQVGGLDEQYL.